The sequence of this TCR beta chain was determined in a study of cytomegalovirus exposure and HLA in healthy donors. Study summary: Drawn from HLA-typed donors, about 82 million unique TCRs were held in an early data release. Study results and caveats: Generally TCR sequences proved uncommon, though certain public TCRs appeared in numerous donors.

The CDR3 length is 14 residues. J gave up 4 bases and V 4 bases, and 6 bases lay outside the gene matches. Germline CDR1 SGHDT, CDR2 YYEEEE. The primer mix had 60 Vbeta and 13 Jbeta primers. TCRdb's copy holds only in-frame clones and misses some; the assay was immunoSEQ multiplex PCR. Across around 100,000 clones, the top ten clones capture roughly 3.5% of the sample. Regarding this clone: Its antigen is unknown.

The rearrangement links TRBV5-6 to TRBJ1-2; 8 bases map to TRBD1. The sample taken for sequencing was PBMCs. The sequence was obtained from a man under 40 in good health and CMV-seronegative. The chain's CDR3 is CASSGTGVGYGYTF. DNA of the CDR3: TGTGCCAGCAGCGGGACAGGTGTTGGCTATGGCTACACCTTC. The complete variable domain, with remaining parts taken from reference TRBV5-6 and TRBJ1-2, reads DAGVTQSPTHLIKTRGQQVTLRCSPKSGHDTVSWYQQALGQGPQFIFQYYEEEERQRGNFPDRFSGHQFPNYSSELNVNALLLGDSALYLCASSGTGVGYGYTFGSGTRLTVV.